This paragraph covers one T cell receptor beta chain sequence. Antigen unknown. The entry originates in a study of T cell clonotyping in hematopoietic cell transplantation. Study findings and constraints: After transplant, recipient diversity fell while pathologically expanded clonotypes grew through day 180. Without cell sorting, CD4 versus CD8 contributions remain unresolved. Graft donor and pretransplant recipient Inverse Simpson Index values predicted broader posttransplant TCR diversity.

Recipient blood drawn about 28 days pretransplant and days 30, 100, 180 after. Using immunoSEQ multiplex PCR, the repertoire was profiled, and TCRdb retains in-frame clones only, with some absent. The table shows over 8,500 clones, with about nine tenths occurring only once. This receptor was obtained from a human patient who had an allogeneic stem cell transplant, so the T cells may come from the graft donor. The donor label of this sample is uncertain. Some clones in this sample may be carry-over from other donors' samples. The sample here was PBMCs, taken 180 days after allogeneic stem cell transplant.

CDR3 nucleotide sequence: TGCGCCAGCAGCCAAGTAAGGACTAACATTAACACTGAAGCTTTCTTT. It yields the protein CASSQVRTNINTEAFF. The chain links TRBV4-3 to TRBJ1-1, with D unresolved. Germline V gives CDR1 LGHNA, CDR2 YSLEER. The V and J ends lost 1 base and 2 bases respectively, with 14 bases between them. This CDR3 comprises 16 residues.